The 24 T cell receptor beta chains below all came from one sample that was sequenced in a study of shared clonotypes between healthy human individuals. Sequencing was performed with immunoSEQ multiplex PCR; in TCRdb, only in-frame clones are kept and a portion is missing. The sample has approximately 600,000 clones; roughly 96% are singletons. Naive CD8 cells were CD45RO-negative, positively selected for CCR7, excluding terminally differentiated effector memory CD45RA+ cells. Sequenced sample: naive CD8+ T cells sorted from blood. Every receptor here comes from a woman in her twenties or thirties in good health.

The rearrangement links TRBV7-9 to TRBJ1-2; D is ambiguous. There are 14 residues in the CDR3. The germline gives CDR1 SEHNR, CDR2 FQNEAQ (reference sequence). The V gene lost 4 bases and the J gene lost 4 bases, with 13 bases spanning the gap. CDR3 region: CASSSIIPGYGYTF. As DNA, the CDR3 is TGTGCCAGCAGCTCAATAATACCTGGCTATGGCTACACCTTC.

This clone was seen once. The V and J genes are TRBV2 and TRBJ2-7, with D perhaps assigned TRBD1 or TRBD2 (5 bases each). The V end lost 9 bases, the J end lost 6 bases, and 18 bases lay between the germline ends. The CDR3 runs to 13 residues. Germline-derived CDR1 and CDR2 are SNHLY and FYNNEI. CDR3 coding DNA: TGTGCCAGGACGGGACCGGGTAGTGGCGAGCAGTACTTC. Its translation: CARTGPGSGEQYF.

The gene calls are TRBV13 and TRBJ2-7; 7 bases agree with TRBD2. The CDR3 is 18 residues long. Germline CDR1 reads PRHDT; CDR2 reads FYEKMQ (reference sequence). With V trimmed by 5 bases and J by 3 bases, 19 bases remained unmatched. The CDR3 nucleotides read TGTGCCAGCAGCACTAAACCCCCGTCTGCGCGGGAGAACTACGAGCAGTACTTC. Its translation is CASSTKPPSARENYEQYF. Filled out from reference TRBV13 and TRBJ2-7, the complete variable domain reads AAGVIQSPRHLIKEKRETATLKCYPIPRHDTVYWYQQGPGQDPQFLISFYEKMQSDKGSIPDRFSAQQFSDYHSELNMSSLELGDSALYFCASSTKPPSARENYEQYFGPGTRLTVT.

This rearrangement joins TRBV18 to TRBJ2-1, with 11 bases fitting TRBD2. After removal of 2 bases from V and 6 bases from J, the junction contained 12 bases not matched to a gene. Germline V gene data show CDR1 as KGHSH and CDR2 as LQKENI. There are 18 residues in the CDR3. The CDR3 nucleotides read TGTGCCAGCTCACCAGAATATTATAGCGGGAGGGACCCCAATGAGCAGTTCTTC. Its translation: CASSPEYYSGRDPNEQFF.

V usage is TRBV28 and J usage is TRBJ1-5, with D uncertain. There are 15 residues in the CDR3. V dropped 2 bases and J dropped 7 bases, with 15 bases sitting between them. Germline-derived CDR1 and CDR2 are MDHEN and SYDVKM. CDR3 nucleotide sequence: TGTGCCAGCAGTTTAGTGCGTCCTATACGGCAGCCCCAGCATTTT. Protein product: CASSLVRPIRQPQHF.

The chain couples TRBV7-9 to TRBJ2-3, with unresolved D. The germline CDR1 and CDR2 sequences are SEHNR and FQNEAQ (reference sequence). V was cut by 3 bases and J by 0 bases, with 10 bases left in between. The CDR3 has 15 amino acids. The CDR3 nucleotides are TGTGCCAGCAGCTTGGGGTCGTCTAGCACAGATACGCAGTATTTT. It encodes CASSLGSSSTDTQYF.

A note on this clone: The sample contains more than one DNA sequence encoding this CDR3. This chain joins TRBV19 and TRBJ1-5; perhaps TRBD1 as D (5 bases). With 2 bases removed from V and 1 base from J, the gap between germline ends came to 6 bases. Per germline, CDR1 LNHDA and CDR2 SQIVND (reference sequence). The CDR3 runs to 14 residues. CDR3 region: CASSIWGSNQPQHF. CDR3 bases: TGTGCCAGTAGTATATGGGGGAGCAATCAGCCCCAGCATTTT.

The chain combines TRBV29-1 with TRBJ2-1; the match to TRBD2 covers 9 bases. Germline values: CDR1 SQVTM, CDR2 ANQGSEA. This CDR3 is 17 amino acids long. With V trimmed by 0 bases and J by 0 bases, 6 bases remained unmatched. The chain's CDR3 is CSVEDLGGRGSYNEQFF. The CDR3 DNA follows: TGCAGCGTTGAAGATCTTGGCGGGAGGGGCTCCTACAATGAGCAGTTCTTC.

The V gene is TRBV13, the J gene TRBJ2-5; D not resolved. TRBJ2-7 explains the end of the DNA better; the J call may be wrong. The CDR3 is 12 amino acids. Germline V gene lookup returns CDR1 PRHDT and CDR2 FYEKMQ (reference sequence). CDR3 in amino acids: CASSLARYEQYF. The CDR3 bases are TGTGCCAGCAGCTTAGCTCGCTACGAGCAGTACTTC.

The rearrangement uses TRBV5-4 and TRBJ2-2; TRBD2 is a possible D gene (5 bases). Germline V CDR1 and CDR2: SGHNT, YYREEE (reference sequence). V dropped 2 bases and J dropped 1 base, with 6 bases sitting between them. CDR3 length equals 14 residues. CDR3 loop: CASSFSENTGELFF. The CDR3 nucleotides are TGTGCCAGCAGCTTTAGCGAGAACACCGGGGAGCTGTTTTTT.

This rearrangement joins TRBV19 to TRBJ1-2; 9 positions match TRBD1. Losses at the gene ends were 3 bases for V and 4 bases for J; bases not matched to a gene: 3. This CDR3 is 14 amino acids long. CDR1 and CDR2 from the germline V gene are LNHDA and SQIVND (reference sequence). The CDR3 loop is CASSIGDRAYGYTF. DNA for the CDR3: TGTGCCAGTAGTATCGGGGACAGGGCCTATGGCTACACCTTC.

This chain joins TRBV7-3 and TRBJ1-1, with D possibly being TRBD1 (6 bases). V lost 3 bases, J lost 5 bases, and 10 bases lay in between. Per the germline V gene, CDR1 is SGHTA and CDR2 is FQGTGA. The CDR3 extends over 13 amino acids. The DNA for the CDR3 is TGTGCCAGCAGCTTGGGGGCGAGGACTGAAGCTTTCTTT. Translating it yields CASSLGARTEAFF.

The gene calls are TRBV28 and TRBJ1-2; D ambiguous. The germline V and J ends were trimmed by 2 bases and 3 bases, with 7 bases remaining between them. Germline V gene data show CDR1 as MDHEN and CDR2 as SYDVKM. The CDR3 sequence is 13 residues long. CDR3 coding DNA: TGTGCCAGCAGTTTACCCCCGGACTATGGCTACACCTTC. Protein: CASSLPPDYGYTF.

This chain links TRBV27 with TRBJ2-7; no firm D call. The CDR3 consists of 14 residues. V was clipped by 1 base and J by 5 bases, with 12 bases between them. CDR1 is MNHEY and CDR2 is SMNVEV in the germline V gene (reference sequence). CDR3 region: CASSLYSPPDEQYF. CDR3 DNA: TGTGCCAGCAGTTTATATTCCCCCCCCGACGAGCAGTACTTC.

The CDR3 here is CASSEGVGVDTEAFF. DNA of the CDR3: TGTGCCAGCAGCGAAGGGGTAGGGGTCGACACTGAAGCTTTCTTT. The V and J genes are TRBV9 and TRBJ1-1; D might be TRBD1 (5 bases). The V gene's germline CDR1 is SGDLS and CDR2 YYNGEE. V lost 3 bases and J lost 3, with 15 bases in between. The CDR3 is made up of 15 amino acids.

CDR3 sequence reads: CAWNSGSSYEQYF. CDR3 coding DNA: TGTGCCTGGAATAGCGGGAGCTCCTACGAGCAGTACTTC. J is TRBJ2-7 and V is TRBV30; TRBD2 matches 9 bases. Germline lookup yields CDR1 GTSNPN and CDR2 SVGIG (reference sequence). V trimming: 4 bases; J trimming: 0 bases; junction bases outside the gene matches: 1. The CDR3 is 13 residues long.

The chain couples TRBV7-9 to TRBJ2-5; the D is unclear. Per germline, CDR1 SEHNR and CDR2 FQNEAQ (reference sequence). The CDR3 is 15 residues long. Trimming cost V 0 bases and J 0 bases, with 8 bases left between them. The CDR3 bases are TGTGCCAGCAGCTTAGCCCTGGGGAACCAAGAGACCCAGTACTTC. It specifies CASSLALGNQETQYF.

The chain carries TRBV14 and TRBJ2-2, with 11 positions matching TRBD2. This CDR3 is built from 17 residues. The V gene end was trimmed by 5 bases and the J gene end by 2 bases; junction bases not matched to a gene: 7. The V gene's germline CDR1 is SGHDN and CDR2 FVKESK. The CDR3 protein is CASSSGLAELNTGELFF. The CDR3 DNA is TGTGCCAGCAGCTCGGGACTAGCGGAGCTAAACACCGGGGAGCTGTTTTTT.

This rearrangement joins TRBV28 to TRBJ2-3; D possibly corresponds to TRBD1 (5 bases). V lost 1 base to trimming and J lost 1 base, with 15 bases between them. CDR1 and CDR2 from the germline V gene are MDHEN and SYDVKM. The length of the CDR3 is 17 residues. As DNA, the CDR3 is TGTGCCAGCAGTTTATTAGGGGTTCTTGGAGGCACAGATACGCAGTATTTT. As protein: CASSLLGVLGGTDTQYF.

The V and J genes are TRBV4-1 and TRBJ2-1; D is unresolved. In germline, CDR1 is MGHRA, CDR2 YSYEKL. The ends were cut back, 4 bases at V and 1 base at J, with 17 bases in the middle. CDR3 length: 17 amino acids. The CDR3 sequence: CASSPGRAAQSYNEQFF. The CDR3 nucleotides read TGCGCCAGCAGCCCGGGCCGGGCAGCCCAATCCTACAATGAGCAGTTCTTC.

The chain joins TRBV23-1 to TRBJ1-1, with D uncertain. TRBV23-1 is identified as an open reading frame with a role that is uncertain. The CDR3 has 15 amino acids. V lost 3 bases and J lost 6, with 17 bases in between. The CDR3 loop is CASSHRENGPAEAFF. For the CDR3, the DNA is TGCGCCAGCAGTCATAGGGAAAATGGGCCCGCTGAAGCTTTCTTT.

The V and J genes are TRBV20-1 and TRBJ2-7; D is ambiguous. Germline lookup yields CDR1 DFQATT and CDR2 SNEGSKA (reference sequence). The CDR3 runs to 11 residues. CDR3 region: CSAALVMEQYF. CDR3 DNA sequence: TGCAGCGCTGCTTTGGTAATGGAGCAGTACTTC.

The chain uses TRBV9 and TRBJ1-3; D is unclear. The CDR3 is 15 amino acids. Germline-derived CDR1 and CDR2 are SGDLS and YYNGEE. V was shortened by 4 bases and J by 0 bases, with 11 bases between the two germline ends. CDR3 sequence: CASSPESASGNTIYF. CDR3 DNA sequence: TGTGCCAGCAGCCCAGAGTCCGCCTCTGGAAACACCATATATTTT.

This chain joins TRBV5-1 and TRBJ2-7; possibly TRBD1 or TRBD2 for D (5 bases each). Germline loops: CDR1 SGHRS, CDR2 YFSETQ. The length of the CDR3 is 16 residues. The ends were cut back, 0 bases at V and 3 bases at J, with 16 bases in the middle. DNA of the CDR3: TGCGCCAGCAGCTTGGCCTCAGGCGGGCAGGGCTACGAGCAGTACTTC. As protein: CASSLASGGQGYEQYF.